This TCR beta chain comes out of a study of T cell responses to AZD1222 COVID-19 vaccine. Study results and limitations: Only six individuals given AZD1222 were seropositive at baseline. Spike-specific TCR breadth and depth rose after two AZD1222 doses.

To note about this clone: Its antigen is still unknown.

This CDR3 is 12 amino acids long. Germline CDR1 SGHRS, CDR2 YFSETQ. V was shortened by 4 bases and J by 10 bases, with 11 bases between the two germline ends. Produced via immunoSEQ multiplex PCR; TCRdb's table is partial and in-frame only. The data contain over 65,000 clones, 89% of them singletons. Timing groups of about 4 and about 12 weeks for second doses were pooled. The source was peripheral blood, collected 28 days after the second AZD1222 dose. The chain combines TRBV5-1 with TRBJ1-4, with D uncertain. The sequence derives from an adult who received the AZD1222 COVID-19 vaccine. The CDR3 nucleotides read TGCGCCAGCAGCGAGGAAGCAGGAAAACTGTTTTTT. Amino acid sequence: CASSEEAGKLFF. Filled out from reference TRBV5-1 and TRBJ1-4, the complete variable domain reads KAGVTQTPRYLIKTRGQQVTLSCSPISGHRSVSWYQQTPGQGLQFLFEYFSETQRNKGNFPGRFSGRQFSNSRSEMNVSTLELGDSALYLCASSEEAGKLFFGSGTQLSVL.